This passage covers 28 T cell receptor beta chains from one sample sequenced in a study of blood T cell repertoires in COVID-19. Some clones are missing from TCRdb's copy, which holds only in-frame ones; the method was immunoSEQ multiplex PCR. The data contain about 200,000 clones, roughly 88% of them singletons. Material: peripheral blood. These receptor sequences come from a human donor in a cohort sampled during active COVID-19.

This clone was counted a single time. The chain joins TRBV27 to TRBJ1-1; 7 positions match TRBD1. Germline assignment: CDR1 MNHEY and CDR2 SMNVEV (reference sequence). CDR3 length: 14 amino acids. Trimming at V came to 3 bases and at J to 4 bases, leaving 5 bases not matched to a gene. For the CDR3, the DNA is TGTGCCAGCAGTTTCCGACAGGGAGGCACTGAAGCTTTCTTT. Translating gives CASSFRQGGTEAFF.

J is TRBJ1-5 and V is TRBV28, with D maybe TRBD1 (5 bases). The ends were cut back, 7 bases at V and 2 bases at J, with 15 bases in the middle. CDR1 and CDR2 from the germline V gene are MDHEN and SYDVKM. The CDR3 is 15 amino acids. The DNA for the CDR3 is TGTGCCAGCACCCCCCCCAGCAGGGGCAATCAGCCCCAGCATTTT. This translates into CASTPPSRGNQPQHF.

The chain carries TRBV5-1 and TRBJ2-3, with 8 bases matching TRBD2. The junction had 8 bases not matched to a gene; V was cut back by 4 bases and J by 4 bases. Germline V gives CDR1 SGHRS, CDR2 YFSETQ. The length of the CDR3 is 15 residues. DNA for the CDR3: TGCGCCAGCAGCATCGGACTAGCCCGCCCAGATACGCAGTATTTT. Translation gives CASSIGLARPDTQYF.

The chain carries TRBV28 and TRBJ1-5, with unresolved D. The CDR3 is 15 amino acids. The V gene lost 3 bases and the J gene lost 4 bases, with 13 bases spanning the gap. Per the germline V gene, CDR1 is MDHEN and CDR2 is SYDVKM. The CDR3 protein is CASSFEQAWNQPQHF. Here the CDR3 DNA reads TGTGCCAGCAGTTTTGAGCAGGCCTGGAATCAGCCCCAGCATTTT.

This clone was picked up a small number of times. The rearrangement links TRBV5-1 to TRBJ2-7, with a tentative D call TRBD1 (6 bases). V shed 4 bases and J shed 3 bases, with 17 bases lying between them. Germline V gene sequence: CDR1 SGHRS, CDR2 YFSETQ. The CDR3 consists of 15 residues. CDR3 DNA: TGCGCCAGCAGCCAAGGGGGTCAGTTTGGCTACGAGCAGTACTTC. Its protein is CASSQGGQFGYEQYF. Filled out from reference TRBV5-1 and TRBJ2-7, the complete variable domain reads KAGVTQTPRYLIKTRGQQVTLSCSPISGHRSVSWYQQTPGQGLQFLFEYFSETQRNKGNFPGRFSGRQFSNSRSEMNVSTLELGDSALYLCASSQGGQFGYEQYFGPGTRLTVT.

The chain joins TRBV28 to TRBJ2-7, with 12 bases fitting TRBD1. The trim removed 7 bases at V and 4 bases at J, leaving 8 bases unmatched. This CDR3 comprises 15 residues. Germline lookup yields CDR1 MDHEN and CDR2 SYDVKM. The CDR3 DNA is TGTGCCAGCAAGACACGGGACAGGGGGCTTTACGAGCAGTACTTC. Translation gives CASKTRDRGLYEQYF. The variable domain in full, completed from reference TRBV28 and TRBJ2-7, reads DVKVTQSSRYLVKRTGEKVFLECVQDMDHENMFWYRQDPGLGLRLIYFSYDVKMKEKGDIPEGYSVSREKKERFSLILESASTNQTSMYLCASKTRDRGLYEQYFGPGTRLTVT.

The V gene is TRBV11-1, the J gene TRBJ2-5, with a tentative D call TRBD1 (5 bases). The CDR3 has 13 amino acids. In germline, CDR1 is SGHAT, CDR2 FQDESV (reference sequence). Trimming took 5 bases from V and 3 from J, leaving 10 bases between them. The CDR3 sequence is CASSTQDKETQYF. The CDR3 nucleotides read TGTGCCAGCAGCACACAGGACAAAGAGACCCAGTACTTC.

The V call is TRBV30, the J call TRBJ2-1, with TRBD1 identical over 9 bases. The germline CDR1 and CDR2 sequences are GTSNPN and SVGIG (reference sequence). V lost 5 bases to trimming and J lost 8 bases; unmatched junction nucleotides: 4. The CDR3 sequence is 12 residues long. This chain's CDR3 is CAWSTGGYEQFF. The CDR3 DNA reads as TGTGCCTGGTCTACAGGGGGCTATGAGCAGTTCTTC.

The CDR3 sequence: CASSLEGHEQYF. CDR3 in DNA: TGTGCCAGCAGTTTAGAGGGTCACGAGCAGTACTTC. The V call is TRBV28, the J call TRBJ2-7; weak D call: TRBD2 (5 bases). Germline-derived CDR1 and CDR2 are MDHEN and SYDVKM. CDR3 length equals 12 residues. V was shortened by 2 bases and J by 5 bases, with 7 bases between the two germline ends.

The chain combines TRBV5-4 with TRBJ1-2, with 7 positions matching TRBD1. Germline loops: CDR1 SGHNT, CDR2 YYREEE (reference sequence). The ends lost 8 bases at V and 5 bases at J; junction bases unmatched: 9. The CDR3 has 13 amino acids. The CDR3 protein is CASVKGGQYGYTF. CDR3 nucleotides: TGTGCCAGTGTTAAAGGGGGCCAGTATGGCTACACCTTC.

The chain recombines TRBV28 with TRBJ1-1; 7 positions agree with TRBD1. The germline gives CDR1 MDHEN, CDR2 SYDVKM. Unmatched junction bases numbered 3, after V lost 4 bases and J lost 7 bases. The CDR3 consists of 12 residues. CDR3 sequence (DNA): TGTGCCAGCAGTTGGACAGGAGGTGAAGCTTTCTTT. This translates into CASSWTGGEAFF.

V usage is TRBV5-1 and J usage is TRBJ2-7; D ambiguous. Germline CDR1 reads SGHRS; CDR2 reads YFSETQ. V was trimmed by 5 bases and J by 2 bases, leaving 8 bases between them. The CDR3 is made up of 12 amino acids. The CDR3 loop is CASSLTTYEQYF. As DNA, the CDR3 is TGCGCCAGCAGTCTAACCACCTACGAGCAGTACTTC.

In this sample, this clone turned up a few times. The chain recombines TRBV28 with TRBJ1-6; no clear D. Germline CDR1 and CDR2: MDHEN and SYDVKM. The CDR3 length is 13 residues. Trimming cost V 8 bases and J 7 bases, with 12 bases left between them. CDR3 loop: CASGSIENSPLHF. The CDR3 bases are TGTGCCAGCGGGAGCATAGAGAATTCACCCCTCCACTTT.

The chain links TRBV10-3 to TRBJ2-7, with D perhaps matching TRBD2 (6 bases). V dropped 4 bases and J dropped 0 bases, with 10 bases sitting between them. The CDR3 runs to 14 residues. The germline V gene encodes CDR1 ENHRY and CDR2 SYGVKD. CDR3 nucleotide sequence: TGTGCCATCAGTGGGGACGGGGGCTCCTACGAGCAGTACTTC. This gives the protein CAISGDGGSYEQYF.

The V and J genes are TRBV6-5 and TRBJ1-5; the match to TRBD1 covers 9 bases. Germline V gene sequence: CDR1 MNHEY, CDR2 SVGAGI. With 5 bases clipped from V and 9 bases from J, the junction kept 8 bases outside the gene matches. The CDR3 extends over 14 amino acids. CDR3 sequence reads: CASSTGTGSAPQHF. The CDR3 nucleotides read TGTGCCAGCAGTACCGGGACAGGGTCAGCGCCCCAGCATTTT.

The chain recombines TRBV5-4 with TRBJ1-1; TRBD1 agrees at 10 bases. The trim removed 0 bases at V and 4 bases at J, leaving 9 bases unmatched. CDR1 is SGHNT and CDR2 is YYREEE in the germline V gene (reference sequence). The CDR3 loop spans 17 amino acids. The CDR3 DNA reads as TGTGCCAGCAGCTTGGTATCTCTGGACAGGGGGGCCACTGAAGCTTTCTTT. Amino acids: CASSLVSLDRGATEAFF.

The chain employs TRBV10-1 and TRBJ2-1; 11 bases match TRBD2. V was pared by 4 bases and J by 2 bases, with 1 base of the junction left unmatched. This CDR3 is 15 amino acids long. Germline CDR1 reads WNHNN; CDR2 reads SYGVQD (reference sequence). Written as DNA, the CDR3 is TGCGCCAGCAGTGTGACTAGCGGGACCTACAATGAGCAGTTCTTC. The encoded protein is CASSVTSGTYNEQFF.

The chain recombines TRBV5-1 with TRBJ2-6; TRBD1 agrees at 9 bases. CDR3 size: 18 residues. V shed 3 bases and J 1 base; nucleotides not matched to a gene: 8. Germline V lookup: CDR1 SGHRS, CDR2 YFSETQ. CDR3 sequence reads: CASSSSGTGISGANVLTF. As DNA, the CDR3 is TGCGCCAGCAGCTCTTCCGGGACAGGGATATCTGGGGCCAACGTCCTGACTTTC. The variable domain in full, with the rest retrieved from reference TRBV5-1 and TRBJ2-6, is KAGVTQTPRYLIKTRGQQVTLSCSPISGHRSVSWYQQTPGQGLQFLFEYFSETQRNKGNFPGRFSGRQFSNSRSEMNVSTLELGDSALYLCASSSSGTGISGANVLTFGAGSRLTVL.

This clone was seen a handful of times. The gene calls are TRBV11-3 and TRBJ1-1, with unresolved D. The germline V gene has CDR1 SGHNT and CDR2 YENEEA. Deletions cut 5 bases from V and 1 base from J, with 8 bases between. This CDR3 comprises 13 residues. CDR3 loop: CASSRQENTEAFF. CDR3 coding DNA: TGTGCCAGCAGCCGTCAGGAGAACACTGAAGCTTTCTTT.

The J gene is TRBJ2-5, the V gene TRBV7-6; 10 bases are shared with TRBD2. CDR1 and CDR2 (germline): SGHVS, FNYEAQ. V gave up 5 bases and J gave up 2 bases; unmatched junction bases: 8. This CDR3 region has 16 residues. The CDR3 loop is CASSHSGRAQQETQYF. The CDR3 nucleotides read TGTGCCAGCAGCCACAGCGGGAGGGCCCAGCAAGAGACCCAGTACTTC.

CDR3 region: CASSEWNGGIWDQYF. The CDR3 nucleotides read TGCGCCAGCAGCGAATGGAATGGCGGGATCTGGGACCAGTACTTC. The rearrangement uses TRBV5-1 and TRBJ2-5, with TRBD2 as a possible D gene (6 bases). This CDR3 has 15 amino acids. Germline CDR1 reads SGHRS; CDR2 reads YFSETQ. The V and J ends lost 4 bases and 10 bases respectively, with 23 bases between them.

The CDR3: CASRGGGPYNEQFF. The CDR3 DNA sequence: TGCGCCAGCAGGGGCGGAGGGCCCTACAATGAGCAGTTCTTC. The chain uses TRBV10-2 and TRBJ2-1; TRBD2 is a possible D gene (6 bases). V was cut by 6 bases and J by 2 bases, with 11 bases left in between. The CDR3 is made up of 14 amino acids. CDR1 WSHSY and CDR2 SAAADI come from the germline V gene.

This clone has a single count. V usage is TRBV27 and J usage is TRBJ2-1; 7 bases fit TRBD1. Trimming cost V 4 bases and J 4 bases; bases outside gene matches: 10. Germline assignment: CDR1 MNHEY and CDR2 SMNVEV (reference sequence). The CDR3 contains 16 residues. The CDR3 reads CASSSPLDRNYNEQFF. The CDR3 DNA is TGTGCCAGCAGTTCTCCCCTGGACAGGAATTACAATGAGCAGTTCTTC.

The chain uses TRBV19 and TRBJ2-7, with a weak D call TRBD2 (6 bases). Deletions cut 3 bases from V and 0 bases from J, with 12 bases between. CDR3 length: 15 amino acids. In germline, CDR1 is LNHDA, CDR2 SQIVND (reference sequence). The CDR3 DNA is TGTGCCAGTAGTATTTTAGCGGCCAGCTCCTACGAGCAGTACTTC. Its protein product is CASSILAASSYEQYF.

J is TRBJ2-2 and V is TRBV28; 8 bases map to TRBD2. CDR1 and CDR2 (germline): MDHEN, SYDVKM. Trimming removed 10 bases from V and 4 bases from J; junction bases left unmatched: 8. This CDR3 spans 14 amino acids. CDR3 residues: CATQVAGTTGELFF. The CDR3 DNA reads TGTGCCACCCAGGTAGCGGGAACCACCGGGGAGCTGTTTTTT.

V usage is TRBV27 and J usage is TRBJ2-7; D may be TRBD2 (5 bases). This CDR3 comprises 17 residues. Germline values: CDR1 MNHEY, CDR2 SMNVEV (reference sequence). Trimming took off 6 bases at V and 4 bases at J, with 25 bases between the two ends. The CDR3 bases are TGTGCCAGCAGCCTGAAATCGAAATTGCTCGGGGAGTACGAGCAGTACTTC. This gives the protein CASSLKSKLLGEYEQYF.

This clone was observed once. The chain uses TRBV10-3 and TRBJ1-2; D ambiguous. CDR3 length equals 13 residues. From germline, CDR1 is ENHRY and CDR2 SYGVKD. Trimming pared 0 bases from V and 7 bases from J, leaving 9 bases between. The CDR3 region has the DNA TGTGCCATCAGTGAGTCTGACGGCGGTGGCTACACCTTC. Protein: CAISESDGGGYTF.

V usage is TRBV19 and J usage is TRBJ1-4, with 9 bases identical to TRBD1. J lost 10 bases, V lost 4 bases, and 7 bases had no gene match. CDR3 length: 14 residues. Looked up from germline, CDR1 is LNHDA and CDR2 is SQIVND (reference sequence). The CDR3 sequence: CASSKGQGTGKLFF. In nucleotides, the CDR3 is TGTGCCAGTAGTAAGGGACAGGGAACCGGAAAACTGTTTTTT. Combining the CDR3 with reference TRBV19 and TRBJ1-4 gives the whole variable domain DGGITQSPKYLFRKEGQNVTLSCEQNLNHDAMYWYRQDPGQGLRLIYYSQIVNDFQKGDIAEGYSVSREKKESFPLTVTSAQKNPTAFYLCASSKGQGTGKLFFGSGTQLSVL.